This record concerns one T cell receptor beta chain sequence. The antigen is unknown. The CDR3 consists of 16 residues. Per germline, CDR1 SGHTA and CDR2 FQGTGA. Unmatched junction bases numbered 11, after V lost 5 bases and J lost 8 bases. The source of the sample is a study of CD8 T cells in ankylosing spondylitis. Study observations and caveats: Characteristic, it appeared, of ankylosing spondylitis blood was a TCR beta motif of about eight highly homologous variants. Reportedly, disease-linked clones are significantly enriched in ankylosing spondylitis patients' matched synovial fluid. Past studies reported some motif variants in reactive arthritis synovial fluid and blood.

Each CDR3 protein is one row after TCRdb ran MiXCR on the 5' RACE reads. The sample holds 200,000 to 250,000 distinct CDR3 sequences, approximately 12% seen once. The rearrangement joins TRBV7-3 to TRBJ2-1; TRBD2 matches at 11 bases. The sequencing sample was made of blood, either unsorted or a sorted T cell fraction (not recorded which). The sequence came from a male donor with ankylosing spondylitis or in good health (not recorded which). The CDR3 loop is CASSAPLAGVLHEQFF. CDR3 in DNA: TGTGCCAGCAGCGCCCCACTAGCGGGAGTGCTACATGAGCAGTTCTTC.